The rows below give T cell receptor beta chains drawn from one sample of a study of vaccination effects on CD4 cells after COVID-19. Profiling relied on immunoSEQ multiplex PCR, and the TCRdb table lists in-frame clones only, not all of them. The table shows over 45,000 clones, with roughly 70% occurring only once. These receptors' antigens are unknown. The sequencing here drew on CD4+ T cells from PBMCs cultured without peptide, taken after COVID-19 vaccination. The receptor set was obtained from a human donor who received a COVID-19 vaccine. CDR3s leave out the opening cysteine and the closing phenylalanine or tryptophan.

V	J	length	CDR3
TRBV6-5	TRBJ2-7	10	ASGVTGYEQY
TRBV6-5	TRBJ2-5	11	ASSPTLQETQY
TRBV4-2	TRBJ1-4	15	ASSRTGGVTTNEKLF
TRBV12-3/TRBV12-4	TRBJ1-1	11	ASAGTANTEAF
TRBV10-2	TRBJ2-5	14	ASRRSRGPSQETQY
TRBV5-1	TRBJ1-1	13	ASSGQGGVNTEAF
TRBV6-5	TRBJ1-1	12	ASTPGGGVDEAF
TRBV2	TRBJ2-7	13	ASSELAGGLYEQY
TRBV5-1	TRBJ2-5	13	ASSVTSGGEETQY
TRBV10-1	TRBJ2-4	16	ASSAGPTRDSAKNIQY
TRBV5-6	TRBJ1-1	13	ASSDAKQGTFEAF
TRBV19	TRBJ2-2	15	ASRALDRGLLAGELF
TRBV27	TRBJ1-2	12	ASSLEGQGLGYT
TRBV5-1	TRBJ1-1	11	ASSLPGLAEAF
TRBV5-1	TRBJ2-5	13	ASSLVGQGQETQY
TRBV6-5	TRBJ2-7	13	ASSYSRADVYEQY
TRBV7-6	TRBJ1-5	14	ASSLAPTRQNQPQH
TRBV5-1	TRBJ1-6	13	ASSLAQVENSPLH
TRBV27	TRBJ1-1	11	ASSPGFWTEAF
TRBV6-5	TRBJ1-6	12	ASSLGGNNSPLH
TRBV5-1	TRBJ2-6	14	ASSKDGTSGANVLT
TRBV29-1	TRBJ1-1	10	SANPGGTEAF
TRBV6-5	TRBJ2-3	14	ASSYYGQGWTDTQY
TRBV7-9	TRBJ2-3	16	ASSLALWVAGGTDTQY
TRBV6-5	TRBJ1-4	13	ASSPSRTGWKKLF
TRBV3-1/TRBV3-2	TRBJ2-5	10	ASSQVRETQY
TRBV14	TRBJ2-3	14	ASSHLAGGLTDTQY
TRBV5-8	TRBJ1-1	14	ASSLRADRMNTEAF
TRBV19	TRBJ2-4	13	ASSIPLLAKNIQY
TRBV6-4	TRBJ2-5	14	ASTGTGGTFQETQY
TRBV20-1	TRBJ1-1	12	SASRGRVNTEAF
TRBV19	TRBJ2-3	14	ASSTTYRVSTDTQY